This T cell receptor beta chain stems from a study of blood T cell repertoires in COVID-19. Authors' analysis steps: Amplification of reference gene primers was used by the study to estimate nucleated cell counts. Assay: immunoSEQ multiplex PCR; the TCRdb copy retains only in-frame clones and omits some. V and J calls and clone size are given by that table; D and trimming were obtained from the DNA. The sample lists approximately 190,000 clones, approximately 84% occurring once. This CDR3 contains 12 residues. The V end was cut by 0 bases, the J end by 10 bases, with 7 bases between. Germline V CDR1 and CDR2: SGHAT, FQNNGV.

The chain is built from TRBV11-2 and TRBJ2-1; D not certain. Sequencing used peripheral blood. The sequence was collected from an older woman with active or convalescent COVID-19. The CDR3 DNA reads as TGTGCCAGCAGCTTAGAGTCTCCCGAGCAGTTCTTC. It specifies CASSLESPEQFF.